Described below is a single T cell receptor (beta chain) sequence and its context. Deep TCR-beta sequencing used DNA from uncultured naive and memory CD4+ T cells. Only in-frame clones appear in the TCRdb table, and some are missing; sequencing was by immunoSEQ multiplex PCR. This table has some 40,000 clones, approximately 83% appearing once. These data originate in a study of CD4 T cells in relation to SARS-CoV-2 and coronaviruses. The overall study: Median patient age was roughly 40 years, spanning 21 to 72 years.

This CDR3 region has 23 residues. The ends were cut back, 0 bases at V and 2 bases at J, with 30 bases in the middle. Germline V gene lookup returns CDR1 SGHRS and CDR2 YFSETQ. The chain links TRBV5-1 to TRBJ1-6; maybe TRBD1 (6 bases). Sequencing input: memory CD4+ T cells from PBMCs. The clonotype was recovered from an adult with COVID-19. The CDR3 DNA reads TGCGCCAGCAGCTTGGATTTCGGGGGCGAAAAATATATAGTCCTCCCCTATAATTCACCCCTCCACTTT. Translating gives CASSLDFGGEKYIVLPYNSPLHF.